The clone carrying this T cell receptor (beta chain) came up many times. Antigen: not known. Time point meaning: newly diagnosed GD, antithyroid drugs for less than 3 months. Construction of the TCR library relied on RNA isolated from PBMCs. This sample is part of a study of regulatory T cells in long-lasting Graves disease. Study observations and caveats: The researchers studied only peripheral blood, not thyroid tissue.

Libraries of TCR beta came from iRepertoire HTBI primers plus Arm-PCR of CDR3 regions. In TCRdb, the multiplex PCR reads were re-called with MiXCR into one record per CDR3 protein. The profile covers approximately 470,000 distinct CDR3 sequences, with around 15% appearing a single time and 10% to 15% taken by the ten largest. Trimming cost V 0 bases and J 7 bases, with 10 bases left between them. The germline V gene has CDR1 WSHSY and CDR2 SAAADI. This CDR3 has 13 residues. These same data were also listed under a study on T cells in Graves' hyperthyroidism and ophthalmopathy. That work adds: The HTBI primer set served for first-round RT-PCR of the TCR CDR3.

Here the sequenced sample was peripheral blood mononuclear cells (PBMCs), taken at new diagnosis, from a patient treated with antithyroid drugs. The sequence came from a man aged 40-55 years with Graves disease. This chain connects TRBV10-2 to TRBJ2-7, with a weak D call TRBD2 (6 bases). The CDR3 sequence: CASSESNGGEQYF. The DNA for the CDR3 is TGCGCCAGCAGTGAGTCGAATGGAGGGGAGCAGTACTTC.